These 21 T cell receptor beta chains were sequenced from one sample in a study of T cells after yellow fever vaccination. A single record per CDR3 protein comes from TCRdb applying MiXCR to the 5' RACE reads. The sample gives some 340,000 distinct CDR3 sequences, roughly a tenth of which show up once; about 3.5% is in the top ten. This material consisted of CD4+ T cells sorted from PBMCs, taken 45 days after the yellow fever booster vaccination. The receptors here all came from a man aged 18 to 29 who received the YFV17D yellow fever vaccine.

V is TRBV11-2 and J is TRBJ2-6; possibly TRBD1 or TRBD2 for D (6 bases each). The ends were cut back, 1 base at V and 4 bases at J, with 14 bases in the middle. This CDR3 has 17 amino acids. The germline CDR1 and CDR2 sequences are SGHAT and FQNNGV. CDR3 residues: CASSLVRGLLGANVLTF. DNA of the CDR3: TGTGCCAGCAGCTTAGTTCGGGGGCTGTTAGGGGCCAACGTCCTGACTTTC.

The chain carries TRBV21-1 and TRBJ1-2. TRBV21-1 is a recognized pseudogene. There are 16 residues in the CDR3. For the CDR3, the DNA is TGTGCCAGCACCCCCCAGGCCCCGCCGCCAGGCTATGGCTACACCTTC. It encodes CASTPQAPPPGYGYTF.

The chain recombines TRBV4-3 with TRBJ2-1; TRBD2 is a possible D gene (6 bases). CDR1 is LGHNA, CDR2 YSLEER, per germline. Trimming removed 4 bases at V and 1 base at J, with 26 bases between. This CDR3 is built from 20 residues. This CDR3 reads CASSPRLAGLSSRSYNEQFF. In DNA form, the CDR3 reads TGCGCCAGCAGCCCCAGGTTGGCGGGGCTTTCATCTAGGTCCTACAATGAGCAGTTCTTC.

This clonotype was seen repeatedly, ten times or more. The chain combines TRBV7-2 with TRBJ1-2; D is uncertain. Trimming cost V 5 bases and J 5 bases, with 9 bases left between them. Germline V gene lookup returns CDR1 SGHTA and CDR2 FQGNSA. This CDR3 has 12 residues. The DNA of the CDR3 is TGTGCCAGCAGCCTCCCCGGGTATGGCTACACCTTC. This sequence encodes CASSLPGYGYTF.

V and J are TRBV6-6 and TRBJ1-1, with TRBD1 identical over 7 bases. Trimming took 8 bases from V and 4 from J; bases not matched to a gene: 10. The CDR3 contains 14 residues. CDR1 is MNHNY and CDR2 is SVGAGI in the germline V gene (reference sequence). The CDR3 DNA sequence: TGTGCCAGCGAGGGGGCGGATTTGGCCACTGAAGCTTTCTTT. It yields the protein CASEGADLATEAFF.

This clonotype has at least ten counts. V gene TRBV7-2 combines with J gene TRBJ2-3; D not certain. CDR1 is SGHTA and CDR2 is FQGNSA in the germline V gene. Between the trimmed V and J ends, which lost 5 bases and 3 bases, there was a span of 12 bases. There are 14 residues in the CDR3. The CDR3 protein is CASSPTQVTDTQYF. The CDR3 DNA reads TGTGCCAGCAGCCCCACCCAGGTGACAGATACGCAGTATTTT.

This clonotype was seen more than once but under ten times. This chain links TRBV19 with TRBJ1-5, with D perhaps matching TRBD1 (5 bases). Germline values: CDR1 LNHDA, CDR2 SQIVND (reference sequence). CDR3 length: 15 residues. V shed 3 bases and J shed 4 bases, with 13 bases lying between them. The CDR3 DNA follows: TGTGCCAGTAGTATCCAGGGTGATGTTAATCAGCCCCAGCATTTT. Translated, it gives CASSIQGDVNQPQHF.

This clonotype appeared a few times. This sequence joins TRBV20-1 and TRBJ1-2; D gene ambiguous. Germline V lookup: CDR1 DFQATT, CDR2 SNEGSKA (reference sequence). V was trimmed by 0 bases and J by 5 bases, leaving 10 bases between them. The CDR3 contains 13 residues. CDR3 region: CSARDPNGYGYTF. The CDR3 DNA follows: TGCAGTGCTAGAGATCCTAATGGTTATGGCTACACCTTC.

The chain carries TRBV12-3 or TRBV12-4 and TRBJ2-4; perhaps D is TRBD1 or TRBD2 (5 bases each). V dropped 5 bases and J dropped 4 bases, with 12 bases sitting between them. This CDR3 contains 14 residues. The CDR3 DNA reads TGTGCCAGCAGTCAACTAGGGGAGAAAAACATTCAGTACTTC. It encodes CASSQLGEKNIQYF.

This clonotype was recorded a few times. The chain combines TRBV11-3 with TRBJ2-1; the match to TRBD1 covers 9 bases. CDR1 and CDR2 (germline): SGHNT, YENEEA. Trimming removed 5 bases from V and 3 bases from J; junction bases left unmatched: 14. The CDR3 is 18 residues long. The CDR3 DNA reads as TGTGCCAGCAGCAAGGGACAGGGTGGGAATCGATACTACAATGAGCAGTTCTTC. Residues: CASSKGQGGNRYYNEQFF.

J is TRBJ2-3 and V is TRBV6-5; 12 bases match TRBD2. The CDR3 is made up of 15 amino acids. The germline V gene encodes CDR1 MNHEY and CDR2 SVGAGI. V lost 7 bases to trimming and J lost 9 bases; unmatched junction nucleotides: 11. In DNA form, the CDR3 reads TGTGCCAGCAACGAAGGGCTAGCGGGGGGGCGAACGCAGTATTTT. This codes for CASNEGLAGGRTQYF.

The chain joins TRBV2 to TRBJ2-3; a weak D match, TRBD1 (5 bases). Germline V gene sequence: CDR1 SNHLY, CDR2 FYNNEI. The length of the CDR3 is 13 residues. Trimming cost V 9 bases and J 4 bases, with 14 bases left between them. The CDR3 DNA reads TGTGCCAGTTCAGGGTGGTTCGCAGATACGCAGTATTTT. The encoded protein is CASSGWFADTQYF.

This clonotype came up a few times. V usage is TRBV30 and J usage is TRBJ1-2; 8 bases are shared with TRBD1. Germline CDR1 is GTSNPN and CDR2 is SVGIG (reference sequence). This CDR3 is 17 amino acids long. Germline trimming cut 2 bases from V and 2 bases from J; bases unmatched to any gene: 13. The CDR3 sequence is CAWSRPGTGYFNYGYTF. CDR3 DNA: TGTGCCTGGAGTCGTCCCGGGACAGGATACTTCAACTATGGCTACACCTTC.

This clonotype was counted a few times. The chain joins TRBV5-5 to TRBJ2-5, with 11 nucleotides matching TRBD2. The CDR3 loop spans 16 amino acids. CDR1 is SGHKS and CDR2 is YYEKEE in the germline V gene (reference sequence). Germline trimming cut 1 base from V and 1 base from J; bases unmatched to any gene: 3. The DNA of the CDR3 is TGTGCCAGCAGCTTGTCGCTAGCGGGGGGCCAAGAGACCCAGTACTTC. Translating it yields CASSLSLAGGQETQYF.

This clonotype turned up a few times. The CDR3 spells CSARGGRLNTEAFF. The CDR3 DNA reads as TGCAGTGCTAGAGGGGGCAGGCTGAACACTGAAGCTTTCTTT. This chain uses TRBV20-1 with TRBJ1-1; the D gene is possibly TRBD1 (5 bases). V lost 1 base to trimming and J lost 0 bases, with 9 bases between them. The CDR3 sequence is 14 residues long. In germline, CDR1 is DFQATT, CDR2 SNEGSKA (reference sequence).

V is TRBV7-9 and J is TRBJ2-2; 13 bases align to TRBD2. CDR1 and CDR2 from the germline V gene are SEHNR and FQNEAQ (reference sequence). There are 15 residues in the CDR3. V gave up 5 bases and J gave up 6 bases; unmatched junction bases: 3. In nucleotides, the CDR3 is TGTGCCAGCAGCACGGGACTAGCGGGGCCCGGGGAGCTGTTTTTT. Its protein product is CASSTGLAGPGELFF.

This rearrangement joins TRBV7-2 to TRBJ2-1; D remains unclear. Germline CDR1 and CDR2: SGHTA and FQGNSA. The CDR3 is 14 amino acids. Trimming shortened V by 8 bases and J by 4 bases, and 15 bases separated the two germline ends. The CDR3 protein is CASRGLVGYNEQFF. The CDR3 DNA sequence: TGTGCCAGCCGAGGTCTGGTCGGATACAATGAGCAGTTCTTC.

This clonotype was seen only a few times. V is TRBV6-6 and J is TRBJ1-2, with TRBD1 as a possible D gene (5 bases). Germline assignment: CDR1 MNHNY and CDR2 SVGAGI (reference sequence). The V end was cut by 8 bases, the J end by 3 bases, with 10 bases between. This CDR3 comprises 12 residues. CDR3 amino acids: CASGQGDYGYTF. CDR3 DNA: TGTGCCAGCGGGCAGGGCGACTATGGCTACACCTTC.

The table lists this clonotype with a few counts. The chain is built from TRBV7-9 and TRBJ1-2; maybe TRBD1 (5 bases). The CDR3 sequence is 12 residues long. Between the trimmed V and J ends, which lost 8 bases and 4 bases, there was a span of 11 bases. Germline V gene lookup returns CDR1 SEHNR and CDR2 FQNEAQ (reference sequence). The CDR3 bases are TGTGCCAGCGAGACAGTACTCTATGGCTACACCTTC. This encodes CASETVLYGYTF.

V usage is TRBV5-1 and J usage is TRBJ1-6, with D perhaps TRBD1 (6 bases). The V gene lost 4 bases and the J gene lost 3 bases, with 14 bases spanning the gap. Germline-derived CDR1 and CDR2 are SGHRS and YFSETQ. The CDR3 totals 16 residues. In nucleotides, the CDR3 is TGCGCCAGCAGCCCCCAGGGGACGGGCTATAATTCACCCCTCCACTTT. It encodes CASSPQGTGYNSPLHF.

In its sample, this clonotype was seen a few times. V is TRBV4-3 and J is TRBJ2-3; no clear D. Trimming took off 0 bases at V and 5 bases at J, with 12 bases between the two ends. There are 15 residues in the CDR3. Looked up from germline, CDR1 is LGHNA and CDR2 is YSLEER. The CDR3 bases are TGCGCCAGCAGCCAAGATAGATTCCCGCAAGATACGCAGTATTTT. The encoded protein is CASSQDRFPQDTQYF.